This TCR beta chain was obtained from a study of CD8 T cells in ankylosing spondylitis. Regarding the study as a whole: Significant enrichment of disease-linked clones was reported in matched ankylosing spondylitis synovial fluid. It appeared that ankylosing spondylitis blood was characterized by a TCR beta motif of fewer than ten highly homologous variants. Some motif variants were previously reported in reactive arthritis synovial fluid and blood.

The CDR3 extends over 15 amino acids. V shed 5 bases, J shed 2 bases, and the junction held 6 bases outside the gene matches. CDR1 and CDR2 from the germline V gene are SEHNR and FQNEAQ (reference sequence). The sample holds a few counts of this clonotype. Its antigen is not identified. Via MiXCR, TCRdb re-called the 5' RACE reads, giving one row per CDR3 protein. Among roughly 150,000 distinct CDR3 sequences listed, around a third were seen once. The receptor was derived from a male donor with ankylosing spondylitis. The chain employs TRBV7-9 and TRBJ2-3, with 8 bases fitting TRBD1. Sequencing used synovial fluid, either unsorted or a sorted T cell fraction (not recorded which). In DNA form, the CDR3 reads TGTGCCAGCAGCACCGGACAGGGATCCACAGATACGCAGTATTTT. Translated, it gives CASSTGQGSTDTQYF.